These 28 T cell receptor beta chains came from one sample sequenced in a study of OX40 agonist ivuxolimab in advanced cancers. TCRdb's copy holds only in-frame clones and misses some; the assay was immunoSEQ multiplex PCR. The sample records about 71,000 clones, about 81% being singletons. The source was CD4+ or CD8+ T cells sorted from blood, collected in a trial of the OX40 agonist ivuxolimab. Every receptor here comes from an adult with an advanced solid tumor such as melanoma, head and neck, liver or kidney cancer.

The rearrangement uses TRBV21-1 and TRBJ1-4; TRBD1 is taken as the D call from the table, unchecked against the DNA. TRBV21-1 is classified as a pseudogene. This CDR3 comprises 15 residues. DNA for the CDR3: TGTGCCAGCAGCAACCCCGGGACAGGTAATGAAAAACTGTTTTTT. Translated, it gives CASSNPGTGNEKLFF.

The chain links TRBV5-1 to TRBJ2-1; no firm D call. The CDR3 loop spans 14 amino acids. CDR1 SGHRS and CDR2 YFSETQ come from the germline V gene. The V and J ends lost 6 bases and 7 bases respectively, with 17 bases between them. CDR3 protein: CASNPSAGRNEQFF. The CDR3 DNA sequence: TGCGCCAGCAACCCCTCCGCCGGTAGGAATGAGCAGTTCTTC.

Here the CDR3 DNA reads TGCAGCGTTGTCGGGACAGAGGCCTACGAGCAGTACTTC. It codes for CSVVGTEAYEQYF. The rearrangement joins TRBV29-1 to TRBJ2-7, with TRBD1 matching 7 bases. CDR3 size: 13 residues. V trimming: 4 bases; J trimming: 2 bases; junction bases outside the gene matches: 5. Germline V lookup: CDR1 SQVTM, CDR2 ANQGSEA.

CDR3 DNA sequence: TGCGCCAGCAGCTCAAGGGGGACAGGCGACACAGATACGCAGTATTTT. Residues: CASSSRGTGDTDTQYF. J is TRBJ2-3 and V is TRBV5-1, with 8 bases lining up with TRBD1. This CDR3 has 16 amino acids. Germline lookup yields CDR1 SGHRS and CDR2 YFSETQ. V lost 3 bases, J lost 2 bases, and 8 bases stayed unmatched.

As for this clone: At one boundary the junction diverges from the germline segment, which might be a read error. This chain links TRBV7-7 with TRBJ2-3, with TRBD2 matching over 7 bases. CDR1 is SSHAT, CDR2 FNYEAQ, per germline (reference sequence). CDR3 size: 12 residues. This CDR3 is CASSPGGSRQYF. In DNA form, the CDR3 reads TGTGCTAGCAGCCCCGGGGGGTCGAGGCAGTATTTT.

The V gene is TRBV19, the J gene TRBJ1-5, with TRBD1 as a possible D gene (6 bases). The V end was cut by 7 bases, the J end by 0 bases, with 13 bases between. Germline lookup yields CDR1 LNHDA and CDR2 SQIVND (reference sequence). This CDR3 has 15 amino acids. The DNA of the CDR3 is TGTGCCAGTACCATGGGACAACATAGCAATCAGCCCCAGCATTTT. Protein: CASTMGQHSNQPQHF.

The chain recombines TRBV30 with TRBJ1-4; D might be TRBD1 (6 bases). V lost 3 bases to trimming and J lost 8 bases, with 19 bases between them. Germline-derived CDR1 and CDR2 are GTSNPN and SVGIG (reference sequence). There are 15 residues in the CDR3. CDR3 sequence (DNA): TGTGCCTGGAGCTCTCGGAGCAGGGGTGGAGAAAAACTGTTTTTT. Translating it yields CAWSSRSRGGEKLFF.

The V gene is TRBV4-3, the J gene TRBJ1-2; no clear D gene. CDR3 length: 12 amino acids. Germline V gene lookup returns CDR1 LGHNA and CDR2 YSLEER. Trimming took off 0 bases at V and 7 bases at J, with 6 bases between the two ends. DNA for the CDR3: TGCGCCAGCAGCCAAGAGCTGGCTGGCTACACCTTC. Encoded protein: CASSQELAGYTF.

There are a few counts of this clone. This chain links TRBV5-1 with TRBJ2-5; TRBD2 matches 9 bases. J was trimmed by 2 bases and V by 0 bases; bases with no gene match: 5. CDR1 and CDR2 from the germline V gene are SGHRS and YFSETQ. CDR3 length: 16 residues. CDR3: CASSLEASGVQETQYF. The CDR3 DNA follows: TGCGCCAGCAGCTTGGAGGCTAGCGGGGTACAAGAGACCCAGTACTTC. Full variable domain (missing parts from reference TRBV5-1 and TRBJ2-5): KAGVTQTPRYLIKTRGQQVTLSCSPISGHRSVSWYQQTPGQGLQFLFEYFSETQRNKGNFPGRFSGRQFSNSRSEMNVSTLELGDSALYLCASSLEASGVQETQYFGPGTRLLVL.

This chain links TRBV2 with TRBJ1-2; D is uncertain. V lost 1 base and J lost 3, with 12 bases in between. This CDR3 comprises 15 residues. CDR1 and CDR2 from the germline V gene are SNHLY and FYNNEI. This chain's CDR3 is CASSEDATWDYGYTF. The DNA of the CDR3 is TGTGCCAGCAGTGAAGACGCTACCTGGGACTATGGCTACACCTTC.

The chain carries TRBV27 and TRBJ1-5; maybe TRBD1 (5 bases). V dropped 5 bases and J dropped 0 bases, with 17 bases sitting between them. The germline gives CDR1 MNHEY, CDR2 SMNVEV (reference sequence). CDR3 length: 17 amino acids. CDR3 sequence reads: CASSPNPTVYSNQPQHF. The CDR3 DNA sequence: TGTGCCAGCAGTCCCAACCCGACAGTTTATAGCAATCAGCCCCAGCATTTT.

The chain joins TRBV5-1 to TRBJ2-1, with TRBD1 identical over 11 bases. With V trimmed by 3 bases and J by 8 bases, 7 bases remained unmatched. The CDR3 extends over 15 amino acids. CDR1 and CDR2 (germline): SGHRS, YFSETQ. CDR3 loop: CASSYVGQGEDEQFF. Written as DNA, the CDR3 is TGCGCCAGCAGCTATGTGGGACAGGGGGAGGATGAGCAGTTCTTC.

The V call is TRBV5-6, the J call TRBJ2-7; 10 bases agree with TRBD1. Per the germline V gene, CDR1 is SGHDT and CDR2 is YYEEEE. V was pared by 4 bases and J by 6 bases, with 7 bases of the junction left unmatched. This CDR3 is built from 14 residues. CDR3 region: CASSQGQGPTEQYF. The CDR3 DNA reads TGTGCCAGCAGCCAGGGACAGGGGCCCACCGAGCAGTACTTC.

The rearrangement links TRBV6-6 to TRBJ1-5; 7 bases match TRBD1. This CDR3 region has 13 residues. Germline-derived CDR1 and CDR2 are MNHNY and SVGAGI (reference sequence). Unmatched junction bases numbered 6, after V lost 5 bases and J lost 8 bases. The DNA of the CDR3 is TGTGCCAGCAGTCACGAAACAGGGGAGCCCCAGCATTTT. Encoded protein: CASSHETGEPQHF.

This clone occurred once. The chain has TRBV19 and TRBJ1-5; D is undetermined. V lost 0 bases and J 0 bases, leaving 15 bases between the germline ends. Looked up from germline, CDR1 is LNHDA and CDR2 is SQIVND (reference sequence). The CDR3 runs 18 residues. As DNA, the CDR3 is TGTGCCAGTAGTATAGAGGCACCGGCCTATCTTAGCAATCAGCCCCAGCATTTT. As protein: CASSIEAPAYLSNQPQHF.

The chain links TRBV6-6 to TRBJ1-1, with a tentative D call TRBD1 (5 bases). The CDR3 totals 13 residues. Germline V gene data show CDR1 as MNHNY and CDR2 as SVGAGI (reference sequence). V was pared by 0 bases and J by 7 bases, with 9 bases between. The CDR3 here is CASSYSQGNEAFF. DNA for the CDR3: TGTGCCAGCAGTTACTCCCAGGGTAATGAAGCTTTCTTT.

V and J are TRBV15 and TRBJ1-4; D not resolved. The CDR3 has 16 residues. V was shortened by 0 bases and J by 4 bases, with 12 bases between the two germline ends. Germline V CDR1 and CDR2: LNHNV, YYDKDF (reference sequence). In DNA, the CDR3 is TGTGCCACCAGCAGAGATCTGGGTAGGGATAATGAAAAACTGTTTTTT. Residues: CATSRDLGRDNEKLFF.

Written as DNA, the CDR3 is TGTGCCAGTAGCGGGACCAGGGGAAACACCATATATTTT. Encoded protein: CASSGTRGNTIYF. The chain is built from TRBV19 and TRBJ1-3; maybe TRBD1 (5 bases). Germline V gene lookup returns CDR1 LNHDA and CDR2 SQIVND (reference sequence). V was cut by 6 bases and J by 4 bases, with 10 bases left in between. The CDR3 extends over 13 amino acids.

The chain combines TRBV18 with TRBJ2-1; D is perhaps TRBD1 or TRBD2 (5 bases each). Trimming removed 2 bases at V and 0 bases at J, with 20 bases between. This CDR3 has 19 amino acids. Germline-derived CDR1 and CDR2 are KGHSH and LQKENI. The CDR3 sequence is CASSPTGPPTKGSYNEQFF. Written as DNA, the CDR3 is TGTGCCAGCTCACCAACGGGGCCACCAACCAAAGGCTCCTACAATGAGCAGTTCTTC. The whole variable domain, remainder taken from reference TRBV18 and TRBJ2-1, is NAGVMQNPRHLVRRRGQEARLRCSPMKGHSHVYWYRQLPEEGLKFMVYLQKENIIDESGMPKERFSAEFPKEGPSILRIQQVVRGDSAAYFCASSPTGPPTKGSYNEQFFGPGTRLTVL.

The sample holds a few counts of this clone. J is TRBJ1-5 and V is TRBV6-5; 10 bases line up with TRBD1. Looked up from germline, CDR1 is MNHEY and CDR2 is SVGAGI. The V and J ends lost 5 bases and 5 bases, in that order; junction bases with no gene match: 6. The CDR3 spans 15 residues. The CDR3 DNA reads as TGTGCCAGCAGTCGGACAGGGGGAGAGGATCAGCCCCAGCATTTT. Translated: CASSRTGGEDQPQHF.

The genes are TRBV5-1 and TRBJ1-2; no clear D. This CDR3 region has 13 residues. Germline CDR1 reads SGHRS; CDR2 reads YFSETQ. V was trimmed by 4 bases and J by 4 bases, leaving 11 bases between them. The CDR3 region has the DNA TGCGCCAGCAGCGTCCCGACTAGCTATGGCTACACCTTC. It yields the protein CASSVPTSYGYTF.

The rearrangement joins TRBV7-2 to TRBJ2-5; TRBD1 matches 8 bases. The germline gives CDR1 SGHTA, CDR2 FQGNSA. Trimming cost V 2 bases and J 7 bases; bases outside gene matches: 6. The CDR3 extends over 14 amino acids. CDR3 sequence reads: CASSLWGQEGTQYF. The CDR3 DNA reads as TGTGCCAGCAGCTTATGGGGACAGGAGGGGACCCAGTACTTC.

V usage is TRBV18 and J usage is TRBJ1-2, with D possibly being TRBD1 (5 bases). V dropped 2 bases and J dropped 5 bases, with 15 bases sitting between them. CDR3 length: 15 amino acids. The germline CDR1 and CDR2 sequences are KGHSH and LQKENI. CDR3 loop: CASSPSARDPYGYTF. The CDR3 bases are TGTGCCAGCTCACCATCGGCCCGGGACCCTTATGGCTACACCTTC. Looking up the rest from reference TRBV18 and TRBJ1-2 gives the full variable domain: NAGVMQNPRHLVRRRGQEARLRCSPMKGHSHVYWYRQLPEEGLKFMVYLQKENIIDESGMPKERFSAEFPKEGPSILRIQQVVRGDSAAYFCASSPSARDPYGYTFGSGTRLTVV.

This chain connects TRBV7-9 to TRBJ2-5; 9 bases agree with TRBD2. This CDR3 region has 14 residues. Trimming at V came to 7 bases and at J to 1 base, leaving 4 bases not matched to a gene. The germline gives CDR1 SEHNR, CDR2 FQNEAQ (reference sequence). In DNA, the CDR3 is TGTGCCAGCACATTAGCGGGGGCCCAAGAGACCCAGTACTTC. It codes for CASTLAGAQETQYF.

The rearrangement joins TRBV30 to TRBJ1-2, with D maybe TRBD1 (6 bases). CDR3 length: 12 residues. Trimming removed 8 bases at V and 5 bases at J, with 15 bases between. Germline assignment: CDR1 GTSNPN and CDR2 SVGIG (reference sequence). The CDR3 nucleotides are TGTGCCACCGGGACATTGGATTATGGCTACACCTTC. Translated, it gives CATGTLDYGYTF.

The V call is TRBV5-5, the J call TRBJ1-1, with D possibly being TRBD1 (5 bases). There are 16 residues in the CDR3. The germline V gene has CDR1 SGHKS and CDR2 YYEKEE (reference sequence). V lost 0 bases to trimming and J lost 1 base, with 13 bases between them. In DNA, the CDR3 is TGTGCCAGCAGCTTGGTAGCCGGGACGGGGAACACTGAAGCTTTCTTT. Protein: CASSLVAGTGNTEAFF.

This clone came up a few times. The gene calls are TRBV4-1 and TRBJ2-7, with 8 positions matching TRBD2. Germline V gene data show CDR1 as MGHRA and CDR2 as YSYEKL. This CDR3 contains 16 residues. J gave up 6 bases and V 4 bases, and 14 bases lay outside the gene matches. The CDR3 DNA is TGCGCCAGCAGCCGCGGACAAGGACTAGCCGGTTCCGAGCAGTACTTC. As protein: CASSRGQGLAGSEQYF.

The chain carries TRBV5-4 and TRBJ1-2, with TRBD1 matching 9 bases. Trimming took 3 bases from V and 8 from J; bases not matched to a gene: 5. Germline V gene data show CDR1 as SGHNT and CDR2 as YYREEE (reference sequence). The CDR3 length is 13 residues. In DNA, the CDR3 is TGTGCCAGCAGCTCCCGACAGGGGGAAGGCTACACCTTC. Amino acids: CASSSRQGEGYTF.